This T cell receptor (beta chain) was retrieved from a study of T cell changes during pregnancy in multiple sclerosis. Using immunoSEQ multiplex PCR, the repertoire was profiled, and TCRdb retains in-frame clones only, with some absent. The repertoire holds approximately 88,000 clones, with over 85% as singletons. CDR1 and CDR2 from the germline V gene are SNHLY and FYNNEI. This CDR3 is 17 amino acids long. V lost 7 bases and J lost 1; bases outside the gene matches: 15. The receptor was isolated from a female donor with multiple sclerosis, enrolled in a pregnancy study. The chain recombines TRBV2 with TRBJ1-1; 7 positions match TRBD1. The source was peripheral blood, collected in the first trimester of pregnancy. Here the CDR3 DNA reads TGTGCCAGCAACCTTCTACCCCAGGGGGAGGCGAACACTGAAGCTTTCTTT. As protein: CASNLLPQGEANTEAFF.